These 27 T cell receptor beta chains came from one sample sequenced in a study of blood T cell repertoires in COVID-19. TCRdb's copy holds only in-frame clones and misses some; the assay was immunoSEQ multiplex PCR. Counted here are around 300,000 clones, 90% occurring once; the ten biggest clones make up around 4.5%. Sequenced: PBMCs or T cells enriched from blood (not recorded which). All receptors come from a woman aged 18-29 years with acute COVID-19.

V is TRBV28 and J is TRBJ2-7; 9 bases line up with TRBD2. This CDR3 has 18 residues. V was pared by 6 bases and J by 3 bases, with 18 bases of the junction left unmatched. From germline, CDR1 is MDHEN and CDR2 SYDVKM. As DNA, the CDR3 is TGTGCCAGCAGCTCTGCAGCGGGAGGCCTTCTAACATTCTACGAGCAGTACTTC. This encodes CASSSAAGGLLTFYEQYF.

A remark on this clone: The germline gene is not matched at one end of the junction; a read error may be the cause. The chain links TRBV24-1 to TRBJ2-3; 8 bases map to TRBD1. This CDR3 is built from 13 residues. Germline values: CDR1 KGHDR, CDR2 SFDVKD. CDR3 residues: CATSDSNGQGLNF. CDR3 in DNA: TGTGCCACCAGTGACTCTAATGGACAGGGTTTGAATTTT.

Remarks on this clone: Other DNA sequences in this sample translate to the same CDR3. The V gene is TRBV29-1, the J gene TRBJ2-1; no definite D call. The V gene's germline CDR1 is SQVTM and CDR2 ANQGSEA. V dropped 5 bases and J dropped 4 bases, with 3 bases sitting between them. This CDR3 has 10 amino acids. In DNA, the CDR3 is TGCAGCGTTTCTTACAATGAGCAGTTCTTC. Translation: CSVSYNEQFF.

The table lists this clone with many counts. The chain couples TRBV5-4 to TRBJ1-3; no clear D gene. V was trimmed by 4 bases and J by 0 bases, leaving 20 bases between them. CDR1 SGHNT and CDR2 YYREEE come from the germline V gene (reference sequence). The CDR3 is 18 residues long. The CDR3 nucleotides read TGTGCCAGCAGCCCTGGGCAGAGCGGTTTGGGCTCTGGAAACACCATATATTTT. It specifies CASSPGQSGLGSGNTIYF.

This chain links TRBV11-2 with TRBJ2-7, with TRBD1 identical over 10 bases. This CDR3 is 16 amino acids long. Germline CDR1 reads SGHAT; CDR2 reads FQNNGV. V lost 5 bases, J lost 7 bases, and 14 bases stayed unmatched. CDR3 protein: CASSILFDRGHQEQYF. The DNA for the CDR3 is TGTGCCAGCAGCATACTGTTTGACAGGGGGCATCAAGAGCAGTACTTC.

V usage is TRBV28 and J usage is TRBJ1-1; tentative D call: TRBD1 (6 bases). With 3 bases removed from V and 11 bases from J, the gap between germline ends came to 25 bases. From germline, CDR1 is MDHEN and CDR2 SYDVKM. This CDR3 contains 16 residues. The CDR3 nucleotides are TGTGCCAGCAGTTTGGGGGCAGGGCGCCTCCTGCCCCTTGCTTTCTTT. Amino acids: CASSLGAGRLLPLAFF.

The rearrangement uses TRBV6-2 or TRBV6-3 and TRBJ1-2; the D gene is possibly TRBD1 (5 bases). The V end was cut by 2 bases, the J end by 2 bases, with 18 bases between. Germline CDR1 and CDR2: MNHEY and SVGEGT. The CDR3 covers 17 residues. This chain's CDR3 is CASSYGAGSYQNYGYTF. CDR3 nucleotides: TGTGCCAGCAGTTACGGGGCAGGTTCCTACCAAAACTATGGCTACACCTTC.

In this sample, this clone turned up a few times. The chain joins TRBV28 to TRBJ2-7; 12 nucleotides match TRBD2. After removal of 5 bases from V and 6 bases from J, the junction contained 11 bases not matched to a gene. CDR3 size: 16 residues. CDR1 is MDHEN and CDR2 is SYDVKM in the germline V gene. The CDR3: CASSLRLAGGPGEQYF. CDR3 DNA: TGTGCCAGCAGTCTCCGGCTAGCGGGAGGGCCAGGCGAGCAGTACTTC.

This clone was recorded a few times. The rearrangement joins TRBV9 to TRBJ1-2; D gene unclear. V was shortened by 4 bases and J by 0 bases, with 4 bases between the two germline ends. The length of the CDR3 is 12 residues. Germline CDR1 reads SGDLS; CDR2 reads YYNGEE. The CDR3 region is CASSPSNYGYTF. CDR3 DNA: TGTGCCAGCAGCCCCTCTAACTATGGCTACACCTTC.

CDR3 bases: TGTGCCAGCAGCGGAGGGTTCACTGAAGCTTTCTTT. As protein: CASSGGFTEAFF. The chain has TRBV27 and TRBJ1-1, with D unresolved. Germline lookup yields CDR1 MNHEY and CDR2 SMNVEV (reference sequence). V was clipped by 6 bases and J by 4 bases, with 9 bases between them. The CDR3 has 12 residues.

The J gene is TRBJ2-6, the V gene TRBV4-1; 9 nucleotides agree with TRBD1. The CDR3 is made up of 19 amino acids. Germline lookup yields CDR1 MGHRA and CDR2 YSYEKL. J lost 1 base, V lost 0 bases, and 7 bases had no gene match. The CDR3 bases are TGCGCCAGCAGCCAAGATGGTTGGACAGGGGCGTCTGGGGCCAACGTCCTGACTTTC. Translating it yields CASSQDGWTGASGANVLTF.

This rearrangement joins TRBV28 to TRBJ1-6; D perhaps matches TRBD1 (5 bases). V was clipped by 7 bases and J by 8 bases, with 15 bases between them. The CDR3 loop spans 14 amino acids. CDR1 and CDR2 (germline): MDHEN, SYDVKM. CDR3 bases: TGTGCCAGCAATGACGACAGTTGGGATTCACCCCTCCACTTT. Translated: CASNDDSWDSPLHF.

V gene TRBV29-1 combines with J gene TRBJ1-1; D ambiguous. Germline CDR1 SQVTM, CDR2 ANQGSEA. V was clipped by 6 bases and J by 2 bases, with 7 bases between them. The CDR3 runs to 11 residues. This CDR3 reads CSVLANTEAFF. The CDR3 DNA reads TGCAGCGTCCTGGCCAACACTGAAGCTTTCTTT.

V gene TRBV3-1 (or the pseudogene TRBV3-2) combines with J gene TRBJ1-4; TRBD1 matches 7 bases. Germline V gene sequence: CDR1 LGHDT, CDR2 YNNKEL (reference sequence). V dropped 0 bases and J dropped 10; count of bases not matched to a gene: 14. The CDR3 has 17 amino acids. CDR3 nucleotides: TGTGCCAGCAGCCAAGACGTAAACAGGGGCCCATGGGGAAAACTGTTTTTT. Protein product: CASSQDVNRGPWGKLFF.

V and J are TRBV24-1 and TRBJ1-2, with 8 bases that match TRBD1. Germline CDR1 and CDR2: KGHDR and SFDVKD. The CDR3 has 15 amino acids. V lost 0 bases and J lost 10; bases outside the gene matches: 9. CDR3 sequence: CATSDLRQGIVDYTF. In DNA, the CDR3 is TGTGCCACCAGTGATTTGCGACAGGGGATAGTGGACTACACCTTC.

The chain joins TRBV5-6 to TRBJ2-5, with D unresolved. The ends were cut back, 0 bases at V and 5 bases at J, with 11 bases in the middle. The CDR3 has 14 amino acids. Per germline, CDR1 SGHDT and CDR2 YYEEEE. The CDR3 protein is CASSLEQIQETQYF. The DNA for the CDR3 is TGTGCCAGCAGCTTGGAACAGATCCAGGAGACCCAGTACTTC.

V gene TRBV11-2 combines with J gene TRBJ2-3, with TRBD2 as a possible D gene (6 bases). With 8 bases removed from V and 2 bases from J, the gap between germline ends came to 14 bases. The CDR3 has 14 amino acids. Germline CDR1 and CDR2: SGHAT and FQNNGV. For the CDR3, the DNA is TGTGCCAGCGGGGTTGGAGGGTACACAGATACGCAGTATTTT. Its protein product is CASGVGGYTDTQYF.

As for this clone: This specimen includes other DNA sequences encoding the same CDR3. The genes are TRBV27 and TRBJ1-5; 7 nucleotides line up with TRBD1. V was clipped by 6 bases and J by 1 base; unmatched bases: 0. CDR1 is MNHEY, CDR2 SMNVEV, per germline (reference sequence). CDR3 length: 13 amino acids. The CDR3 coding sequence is TGTGCCAGCAGCAGGGGGAGCAATCAGCCCCAGCATTTT. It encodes CASSRGSNQPQHF.

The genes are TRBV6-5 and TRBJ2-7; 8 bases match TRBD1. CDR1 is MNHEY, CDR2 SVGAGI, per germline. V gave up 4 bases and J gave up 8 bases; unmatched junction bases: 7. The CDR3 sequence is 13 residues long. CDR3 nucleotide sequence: TGTGCCAGCAGTTCCCTTGGACAGGGTCAGCAGTACTTC. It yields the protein CASSSLGQGQQYF.

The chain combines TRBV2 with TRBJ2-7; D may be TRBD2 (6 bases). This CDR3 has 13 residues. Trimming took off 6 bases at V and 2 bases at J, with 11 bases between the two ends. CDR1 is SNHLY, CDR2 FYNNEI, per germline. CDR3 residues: CASRAGITYEQYF. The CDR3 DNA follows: TGTGCCAGCAGGGCGGGAATTACCTACGAGCAGTACTTC.

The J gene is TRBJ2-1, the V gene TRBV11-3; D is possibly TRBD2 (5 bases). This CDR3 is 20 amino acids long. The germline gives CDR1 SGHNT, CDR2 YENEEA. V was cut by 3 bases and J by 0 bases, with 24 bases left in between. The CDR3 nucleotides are TGTGCCAGCAGCTTCCTAGCCGTCCTTGGACTCCCGAGCTCCTACAATGAGCAGTTCTTC. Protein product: CASSFLAVLGLPSSYNEQFF. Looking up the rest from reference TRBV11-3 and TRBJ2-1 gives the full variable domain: EAGVVQSPRYKIIEKKQPVAFWCNPISGHNTLYWYLQNLGQGPELLIRYENEEAVDDSQLPKDRFSAERLKGVDSTLKIQPAELGDSAVYLCASSFLAVLGLPSSYNEQFFGPGTRLTVL.

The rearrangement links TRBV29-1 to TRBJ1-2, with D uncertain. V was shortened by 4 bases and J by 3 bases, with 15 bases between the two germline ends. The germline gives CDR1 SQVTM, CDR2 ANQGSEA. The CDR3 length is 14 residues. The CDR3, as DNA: TGCAGCGTTGTAGCGATCGGCGGGGACTATGGCTACACCTTC. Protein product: CSVVAIGGDYGYTF.

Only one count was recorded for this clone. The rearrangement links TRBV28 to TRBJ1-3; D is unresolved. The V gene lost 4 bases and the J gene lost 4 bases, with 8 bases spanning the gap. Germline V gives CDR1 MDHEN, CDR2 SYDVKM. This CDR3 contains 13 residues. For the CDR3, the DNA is TGTGCCAGCAGTTCAACACCGGGAAACACCATATATTTT. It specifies CASSSTPGNTIYF.

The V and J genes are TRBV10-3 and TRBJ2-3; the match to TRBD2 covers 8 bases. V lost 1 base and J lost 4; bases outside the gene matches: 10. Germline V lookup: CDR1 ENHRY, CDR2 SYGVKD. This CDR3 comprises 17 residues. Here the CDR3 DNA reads TGTGCCATCAGTGAGTATGGCGGGTCGGGAGGGCCAGATACGCAGTATTTT. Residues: CAISEYGGSGGPDTQYF.

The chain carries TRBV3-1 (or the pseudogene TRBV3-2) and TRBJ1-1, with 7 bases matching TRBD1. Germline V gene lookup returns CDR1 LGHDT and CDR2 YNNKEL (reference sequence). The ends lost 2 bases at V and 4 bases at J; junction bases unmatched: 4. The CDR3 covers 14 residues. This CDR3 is CASSQSGGSTEAFF. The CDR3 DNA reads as TGTGCCAGCAGCCAATCAGGGGGTTCCACTGAAGCTTTCTTT.

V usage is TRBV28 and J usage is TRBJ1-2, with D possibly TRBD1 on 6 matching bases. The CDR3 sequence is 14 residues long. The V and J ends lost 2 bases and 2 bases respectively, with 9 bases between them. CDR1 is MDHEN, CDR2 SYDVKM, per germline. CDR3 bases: TGTGCCAGCAGTTTACCGGGACAAAACTATGGCTACACCTTC. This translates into CASSLPGQNYGYTF.

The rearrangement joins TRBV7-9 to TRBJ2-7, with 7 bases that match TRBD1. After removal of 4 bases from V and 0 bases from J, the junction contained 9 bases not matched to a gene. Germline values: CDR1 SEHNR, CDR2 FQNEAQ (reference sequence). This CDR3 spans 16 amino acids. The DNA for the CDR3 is TGTGCCAGCAGCTCGGCAGTCAGGGGGAGCTCCTACGAGCAGTACTTC. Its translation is CASSSAVRGSSYEQYF.